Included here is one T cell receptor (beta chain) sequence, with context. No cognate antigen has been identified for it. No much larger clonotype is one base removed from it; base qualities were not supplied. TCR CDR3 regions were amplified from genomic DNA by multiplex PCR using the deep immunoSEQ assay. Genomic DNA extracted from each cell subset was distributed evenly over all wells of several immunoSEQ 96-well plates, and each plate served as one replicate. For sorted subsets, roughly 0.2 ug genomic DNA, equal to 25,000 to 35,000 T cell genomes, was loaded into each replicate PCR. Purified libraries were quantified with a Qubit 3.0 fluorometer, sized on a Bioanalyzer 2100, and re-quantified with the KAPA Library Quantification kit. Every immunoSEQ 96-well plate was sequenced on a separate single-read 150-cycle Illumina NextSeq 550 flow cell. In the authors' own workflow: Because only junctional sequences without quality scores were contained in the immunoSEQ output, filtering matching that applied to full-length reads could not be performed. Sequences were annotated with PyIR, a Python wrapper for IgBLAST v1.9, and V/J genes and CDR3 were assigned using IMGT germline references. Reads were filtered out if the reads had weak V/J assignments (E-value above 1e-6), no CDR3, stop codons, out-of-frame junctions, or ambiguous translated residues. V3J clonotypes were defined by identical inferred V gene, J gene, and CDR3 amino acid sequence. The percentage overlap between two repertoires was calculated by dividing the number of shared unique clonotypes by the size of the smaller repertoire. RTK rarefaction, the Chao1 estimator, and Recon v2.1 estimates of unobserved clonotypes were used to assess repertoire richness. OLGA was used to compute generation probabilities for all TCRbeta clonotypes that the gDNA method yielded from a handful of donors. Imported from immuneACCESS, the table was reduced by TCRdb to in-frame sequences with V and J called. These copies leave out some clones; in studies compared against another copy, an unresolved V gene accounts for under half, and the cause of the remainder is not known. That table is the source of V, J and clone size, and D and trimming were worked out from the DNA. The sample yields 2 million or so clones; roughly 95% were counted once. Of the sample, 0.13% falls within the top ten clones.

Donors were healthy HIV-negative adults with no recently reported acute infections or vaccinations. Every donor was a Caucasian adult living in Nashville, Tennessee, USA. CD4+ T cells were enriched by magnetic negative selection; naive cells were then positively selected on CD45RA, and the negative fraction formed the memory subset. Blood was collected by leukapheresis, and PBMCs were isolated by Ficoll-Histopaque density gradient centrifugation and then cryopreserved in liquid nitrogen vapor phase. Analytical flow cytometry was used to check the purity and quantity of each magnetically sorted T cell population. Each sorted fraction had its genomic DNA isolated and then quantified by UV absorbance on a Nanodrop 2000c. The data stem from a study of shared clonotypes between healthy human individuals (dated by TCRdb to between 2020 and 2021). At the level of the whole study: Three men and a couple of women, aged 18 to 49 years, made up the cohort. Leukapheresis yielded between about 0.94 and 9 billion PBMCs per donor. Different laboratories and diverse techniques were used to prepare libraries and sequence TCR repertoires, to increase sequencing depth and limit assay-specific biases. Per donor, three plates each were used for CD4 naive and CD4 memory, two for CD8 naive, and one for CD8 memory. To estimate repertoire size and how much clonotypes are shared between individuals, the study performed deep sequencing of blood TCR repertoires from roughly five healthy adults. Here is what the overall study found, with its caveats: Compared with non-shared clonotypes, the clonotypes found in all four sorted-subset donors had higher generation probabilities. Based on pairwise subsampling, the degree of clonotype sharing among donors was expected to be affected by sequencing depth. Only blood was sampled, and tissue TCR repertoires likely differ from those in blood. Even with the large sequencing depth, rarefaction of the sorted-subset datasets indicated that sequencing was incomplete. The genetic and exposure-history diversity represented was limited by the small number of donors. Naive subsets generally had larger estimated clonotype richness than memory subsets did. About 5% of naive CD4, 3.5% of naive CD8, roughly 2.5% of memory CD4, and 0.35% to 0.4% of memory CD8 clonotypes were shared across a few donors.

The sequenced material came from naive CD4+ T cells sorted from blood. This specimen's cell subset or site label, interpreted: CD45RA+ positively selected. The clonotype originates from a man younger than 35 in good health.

The encoded CDR3 is CASINIGEEETQYF. The bases read TGTGCCAGCATAAACATCGGGGAGGAAGAGACCCAGTACTTC. This sequence uses TRBV5-6 and TRBJ2-5, with TRBD2 perhaps the D gene, on 6 matching bases. According to the germline V gene, CDR1 reads SGHDT and CDR2 reads YYEEEE. Taken from cysteine to phenylalanine, the CDR3 has 14 residues. Only CDR3 DNA remains: 42 bases, in frame from the first base. At the junction V is shortened by 6 bases and J by 3 bases, with 15 bases in between.